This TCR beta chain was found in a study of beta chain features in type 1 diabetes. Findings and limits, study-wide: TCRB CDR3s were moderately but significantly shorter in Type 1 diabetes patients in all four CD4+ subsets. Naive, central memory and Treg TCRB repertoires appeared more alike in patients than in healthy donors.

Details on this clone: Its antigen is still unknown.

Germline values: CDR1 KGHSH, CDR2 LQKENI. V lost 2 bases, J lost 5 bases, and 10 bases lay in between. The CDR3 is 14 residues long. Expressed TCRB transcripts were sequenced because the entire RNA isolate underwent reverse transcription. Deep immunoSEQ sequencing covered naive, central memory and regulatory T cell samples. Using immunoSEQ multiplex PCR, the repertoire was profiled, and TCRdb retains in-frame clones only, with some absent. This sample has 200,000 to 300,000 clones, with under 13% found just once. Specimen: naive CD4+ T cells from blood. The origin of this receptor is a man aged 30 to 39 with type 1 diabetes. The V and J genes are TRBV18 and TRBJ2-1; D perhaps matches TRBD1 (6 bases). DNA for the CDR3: TGTGCCAGCTCACCAACGACAGGCCACAATGAGCAGTTCTTC. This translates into CASSPTTGHNEQFF.